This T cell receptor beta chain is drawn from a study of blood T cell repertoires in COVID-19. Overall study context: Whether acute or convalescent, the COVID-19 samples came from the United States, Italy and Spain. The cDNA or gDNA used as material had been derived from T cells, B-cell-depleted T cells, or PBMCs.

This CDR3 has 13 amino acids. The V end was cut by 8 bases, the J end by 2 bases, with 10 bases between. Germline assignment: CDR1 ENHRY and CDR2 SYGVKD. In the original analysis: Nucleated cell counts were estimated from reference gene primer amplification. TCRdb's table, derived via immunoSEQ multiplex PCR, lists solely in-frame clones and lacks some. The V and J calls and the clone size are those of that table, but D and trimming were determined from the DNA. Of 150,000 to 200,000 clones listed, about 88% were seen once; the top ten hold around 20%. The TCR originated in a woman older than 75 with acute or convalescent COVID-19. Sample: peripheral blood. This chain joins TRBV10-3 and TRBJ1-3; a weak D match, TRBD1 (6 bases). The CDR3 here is CAIVGQTGNTIYF. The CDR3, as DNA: TGTGCCATCGTTGGACAGACTGGAAACACCATATATTTT.